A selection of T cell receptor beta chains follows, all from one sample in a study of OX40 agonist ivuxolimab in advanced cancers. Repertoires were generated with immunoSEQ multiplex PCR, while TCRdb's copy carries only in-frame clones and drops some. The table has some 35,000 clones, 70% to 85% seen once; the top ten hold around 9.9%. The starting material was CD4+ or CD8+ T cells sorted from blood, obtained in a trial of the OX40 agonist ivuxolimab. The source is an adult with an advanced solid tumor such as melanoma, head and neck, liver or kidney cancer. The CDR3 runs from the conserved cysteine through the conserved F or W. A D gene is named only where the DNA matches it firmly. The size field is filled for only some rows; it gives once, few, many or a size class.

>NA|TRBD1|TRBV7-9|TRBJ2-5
TGTGCCAGCAGCCCGCCCGGGACAGAGTACCAAGAGACCCAGTACTTC
CASSPPGTEYQETQYF
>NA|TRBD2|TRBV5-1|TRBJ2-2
TGCGCCAGCAGCTTAATTAGCGGGGGCGCGAACACCGGGGAGCTGTTTTTT
CASSLISGGANTGELFF
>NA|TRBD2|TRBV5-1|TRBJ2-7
TGCGCCAGCAGCTTGAGCGGGGGGCCCTCCTACGAGCAGTACTTC
CASSLSGGPSYEQYF
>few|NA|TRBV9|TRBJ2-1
TGTGCCAGCAGCGTAGTGGTGCAGGGGGGAAATGAGCAGTTCTTC
CASSVVVQGGNEQFF
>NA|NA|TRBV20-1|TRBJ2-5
TGCAGTGCTAGAGATCGAGAGACCCAGTACTTC
CSARDRETQYF
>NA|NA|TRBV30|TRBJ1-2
TGTGCCTGGACAGTCGAAGCTAACTATGGCTACACCTTC
CAWTVEANYGYTF
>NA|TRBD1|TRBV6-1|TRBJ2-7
TGTGCCAGCAGTGAGAGAGGGGACAGGGGCTACGAGCAGTACTTC
CASSERGDRGYEQYF
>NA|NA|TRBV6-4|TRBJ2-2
TGTGCCAGCAGTGACCCGAACACCGGGGAGCTGTTTTTT
CASSDPNTGELFF
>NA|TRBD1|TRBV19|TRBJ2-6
TGTGCCAGTAGTATGGACAGGTATAACTCTGGGGCCAACGTCCTGACTTTC
CASSMDRYNSGANVLTF
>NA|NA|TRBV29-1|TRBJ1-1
TGCAGCGTCCAAAGTCGGACAGAACACACTGAAGCTTTCTTT
CSVQSRTEHTEAFF
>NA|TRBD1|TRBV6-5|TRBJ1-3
TGTGCCAGCAGTCCCGGGACAGAGCGTAGAAACACCATATATTTT
CASSPGTERRNTIYF
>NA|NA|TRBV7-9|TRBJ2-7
TGTGCCAGCAGCTTAGCAGGGGCTGGGTCCTACGAGCAGTACTTC
CASSLAGAGSYEQYF
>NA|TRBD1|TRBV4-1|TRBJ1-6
TGCGCCAGCAGCCAAGAGACAGGGATGTATTCACCCCTCCACTTT
CASSQETGMYSPLHF
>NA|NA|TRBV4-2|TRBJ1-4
TGTGCCAGCAGCCAAGCACAGGTGGGGGGTCGGGAAAAACTGTTTTTT
CASSQAQVGGREKLFF
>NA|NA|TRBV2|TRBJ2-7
TGTGCCAGCAGTGGTTGGGGCTCCTACGAGCAGTACTTC
CASSGWGSYEQYF
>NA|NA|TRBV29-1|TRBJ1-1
TGCAGCGTTGAGCCGAACACTGAAGCTTTCTTT
CSVEPNTEAFF
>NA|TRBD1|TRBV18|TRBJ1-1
TGTGCCAGCTCACCACGCGACAGGGGATTGAACACTGAAGCTTTCTTT
CASSPRDRGLNTEAFF
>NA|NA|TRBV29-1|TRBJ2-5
TGCAGCGTTGTTTGGCCAGGGGAATCGGAGACCCAGTACTTC
CSVVWPGESETQYF
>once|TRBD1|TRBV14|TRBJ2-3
TGTGCCAGCAGCCAAGTGGTGGGACAGCTCACAGATACGCAGTATTTT
CASSQVVGQLTDTQYF
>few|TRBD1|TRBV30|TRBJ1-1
TGTGCCTGGGGACAGGGTAACACTGAAGCTTTCTTT
CAWGQGNTEAFF
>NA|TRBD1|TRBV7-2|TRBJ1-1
TGTGCCAGCAGCCCCGGACAGGGCAACACTGAAGCTTTCTTT
CASSPGQGNTEAFF
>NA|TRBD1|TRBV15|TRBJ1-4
TGTGCCACCAGCAGTAATAGGGGACAGGGAGAAAAACTGTTTTTT
CATSSNRGQGEKLFF
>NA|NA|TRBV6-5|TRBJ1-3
TGTGCCAGCGGCGGCTATATCTCTGGAAACACCATATATTTT
CASGGYISGNTIYF
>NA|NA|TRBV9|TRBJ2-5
TGTGCCAGCAGCGTGCGAGGGCTTGGAGAGACCCAGTACTTC
CASSVRGLGETQYF
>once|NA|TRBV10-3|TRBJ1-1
TGTGCCATCAGTGAGTTCTCGCCAGGAGCCACTGAAGCTTTCTTT
CAISEFSPGATEAFF
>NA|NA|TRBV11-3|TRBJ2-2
TGTGCCAGCAGCTTAGAAGGGGCCGCTGGGGAGCTGTTTTTT
CASSLEGAAGELFF
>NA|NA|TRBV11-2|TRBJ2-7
TGTGCCAGCAGCTTAGATCGGCTTTACGAGCAGTACTTC
CASSLDRLYEQYF
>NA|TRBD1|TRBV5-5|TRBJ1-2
TGTGCCAGCAGCACTGGACAGGGGGCCTATGGCTACACCTTC
CASSTGQGAYGYTF
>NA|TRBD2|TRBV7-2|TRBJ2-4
TGTGCCAGCAGACGTGGACTAGTACCCAACATTCAGTACTTC
CASRRGLVPNIQYF
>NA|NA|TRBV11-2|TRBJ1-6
TGTGCCAGCAGCTTAGGGGCCATGGGAGCCGCCACCGGATCACCCCTCCACTTT
CASSLGAMGAATGSPLHF
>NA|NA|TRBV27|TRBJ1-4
TGTGCCAGCAGGGCACGGGGGACGACTAATGAAAAACTGTTTTTT
CASRARGTTNEKLFF
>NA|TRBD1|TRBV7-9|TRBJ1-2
TGTGCCAGCAGCCTTACAGGGGTATTCAATGGCTACACCTTC
CASSLTGVFNGYTF
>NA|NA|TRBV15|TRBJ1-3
TGTGCCACCAGCAGAGATGGCCAGGGGACCGGAAACACCATATATTTT
CATSRDGQGTGNTIYF
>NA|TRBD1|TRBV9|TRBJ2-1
TGTGCCAGCAGCGTATTTCAGGGGGCACGGAATGAGCAGTTCTTC
CASSVFQGARNEQFF
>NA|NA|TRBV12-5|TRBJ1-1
TGTGCTAGTAATGGAATAGGGCACACGAACACTGAAGCTTTCTTT
CASNGIGHTNTEAFF
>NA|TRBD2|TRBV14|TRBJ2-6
TGTGCCAGCAGCCAGCGGGGGGCCCTTTTCTCTGGGGCCAACGTCCTGACTTTC
CASSQRGALFSGANVLTF
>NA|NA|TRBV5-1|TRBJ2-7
TGCGCCAGCAGCTTGGCGGACCTTTACGAGCAGTACTTC
CASSLADLYEQYF
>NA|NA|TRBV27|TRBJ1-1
TGTGCCAGCAGTATAGGGGTGAACACTGAAGCTTTCTTT
CASSIGVNTEAFF
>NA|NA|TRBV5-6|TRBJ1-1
TGTGCCAGCAGTAAGCCGGGGAGCGGGACCACTGAAGCTTTCTTT
CASSKPGSGTTEAFF
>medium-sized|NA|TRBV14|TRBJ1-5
TGTGCCAGCAGCCAAGATCGAAGGACGGATAGCAATCAGCCCCAGCATTTT
CASSQDRRTDSNQPQHF
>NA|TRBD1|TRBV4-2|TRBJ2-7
TGTGCCAGCAAAGTAGGGGGGACAGGGAAAAACGAGCAGTACTTC
CASKVGGTGKNEQYF
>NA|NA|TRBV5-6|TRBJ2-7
TGTGCCAGCAGCTTGTTGGGGGCTAGCGTGGAAGAGCAGTACTTC
CASSLLGASVEEQYF
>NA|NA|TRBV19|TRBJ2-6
TGTGCCAGTAGAGCAGGGGAGAGTGGGGCCAACGTCCTGACTTTC
CASRAGESGANVLTF